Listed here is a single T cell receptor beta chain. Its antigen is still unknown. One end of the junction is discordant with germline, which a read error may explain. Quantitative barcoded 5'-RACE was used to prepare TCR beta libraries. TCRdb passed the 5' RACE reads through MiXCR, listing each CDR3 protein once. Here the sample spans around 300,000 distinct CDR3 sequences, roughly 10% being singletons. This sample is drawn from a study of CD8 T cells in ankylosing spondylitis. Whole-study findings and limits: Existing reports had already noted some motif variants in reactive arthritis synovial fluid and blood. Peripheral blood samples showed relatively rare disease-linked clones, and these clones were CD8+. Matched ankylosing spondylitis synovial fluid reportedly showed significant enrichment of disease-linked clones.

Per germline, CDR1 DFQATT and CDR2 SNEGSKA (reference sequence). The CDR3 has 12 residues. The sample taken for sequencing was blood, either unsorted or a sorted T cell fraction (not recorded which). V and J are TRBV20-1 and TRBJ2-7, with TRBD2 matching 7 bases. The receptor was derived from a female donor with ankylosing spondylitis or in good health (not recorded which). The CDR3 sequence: CSARRGTYERYF. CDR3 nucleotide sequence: TGCAGTGCTCGGCGGGGGACCTACGAGCGGTACTTC.